This T cell receptor (beta chain) was profiled in a study of cytomegalovirus exposure and HLA in healthy donors. As for the study in general: Clustering assigned 70% to 90% of the approximately 430 genotyped donors to the Caucasian-associated ancestry cluster.

General observations from the study: TRBV6-2, TRBV6-3 and some other V segments were unresolvable in 87-base-pair reads. As a later analysis revealed, the rate of TCR association differed by HLA locus, with DRB1 most and HLA-C fewest. Segments of the TCR beta V type were, in most cases, productive about 87% or about 30% of the time in an earlier analysis.

With respect to this clone: Its antigen is undetermined.

The V gene's germline CDR1 is SNHLY and CDR2 FYNNEI. The CDR3 contains 15 residues. V shed 8 bases and J 4 bases; nucleotides not matched to a gene: 10. This PCR relied on a set of 60 Vbeta primers and 13 Jbeta primers. TCRdb keeps only in-frame clones here, not all; method: immunoSEQ multiplex PCR. The repertoire includes roughly 120,000 clones, 60% to 75% of them detected once, and about 4.4% sits in the top ten. Sequenced: PBMCs. The receptor comes from a woman in her forties or fifties in good health and CMV-seropositive. The rearrangement joins TRBV2 to TRBJ2-3; TRBD1 agrees at 9 bases. CDR3 loop: CASFGDRGGADTQYF. CDR3 DNA sequence: TGTGCCAGCTTTGGCGACAGGGGGGGGGCAGATACGCAGTATTTT.